These T cell receptor beta chains were read from a single sample in a study of blood T cell repertoires in COVID-19. This table comes from immunoSEQ multiplex PCR, and its TCRdb copy is limited to in-frame clones, with some not included. The data contain approximately 120,000 clones, around 83% of them singletons. Sequencing used peripheral blood. These TCRs come from a woman older than 75 with active or convalescent COVID-19. Each CDR3 is given with its conserved first and last residue.

TRBJ1-2 | TRBV4-2 | CASSQQGAGTGSGYTF
TRBJ1-1 | TRBV19 | CASSHQPGTGFTEAFF
TRBJ2-1 | TRBV9 | CASSPFRQRPDEQFF
TRBJ2-5 | TRBV4-1 | CASSQDRGLAGALETQYF
TRBJ2-7 | TRBV5-6 | CASSLVASGIDEQYF
TRBJ1-2 | TRBV7-2 | CASSLARGQRLSSYTF
TRBJ1-4 | TRBV18 | CASSPQKAGAATNEKLFF
TRBJ2-1 | TRBV18 | CASSPPVTGSYNEQFF
TRBJ2-1 | TRBV4-2 | CASSQGRGSSYNEQFF
TRBJ2-5 | TRBV7-9 | CASSKGDRGVPETQYF
TRBJ2-3 | TRBV5-1 | CASSLGDRVTDTQYF
TRBJ2-7 | TRBV6-6 | CASSYPERVGTYEQYF
TRBJ1-2 | TRBV7-9 | CASSYLGQGDGYTF
TRBJ1-4 | TRBV10-3 | CAARGQGDEKLFF
TRBJ2-2 | TRBV19 | CASSIRGQGNTGELFF
TRBJ2-5 | TRBV28 | CASLRAEAGQTQYF
TRBJ1-3 | TRBV10-2 | CASSEIQGTGNTIYF
TRBJ1-1 | TRBV28 | CASSSPTSNTEAFF
TRBJ2-3 | TRBV10-1 | CASSETSGSTDTQYF
TRBJ2-2 | TRBV3-1/TRBV3-2 | CASNEGTGELFF
TRBJ2-7 | TRBV6-5 | CASSYTPYEQYF
TRBJ2-3 | TRBV18 | CASSPLRELDTQYF
TRBJ2-1 | TRBV6-4 | CASSDSVGSSYNEQFF
TRBJ1-5 | TRBV6-5 | CASFGTGNQPQHF
TRBJ2-7 | TRBV28 | CASSLGTRGEQYF
TRBJ2-5 | TRBV9 | CASSSGGDLVQETQYF
TRBJ1-6 | TRBV25-1 | CASRRDSNSPLHF
TRBJ2-7 | TRBV6-6 | CASSYSRYEQYF
TRBJ2-5 | TRBV19 | CASSIGGMYQETQYF
TRBJ2-7 | TRBV7-9 | CASSLAEREQYF
TRBJ2-7 | TRBV27 | CASSSPGFAYEQYF
TRBJ2-7 | TRBV28 | CASSLYRAGAMEQYF
TRBJ2-1 | TRBV6-5 | CASSPAAGSYNEQFF
TRBJ1-3 | TRBV11-3 | CASSFRRDTSGNTIYF
TRBJ2-7 | TRBV7-9 | CASRQDRARSEQYF
TRBJ1-2 | TRBV27 | CASSFRQGSTYGYTF
TRBJ1-3 | TRBV25-1 | CASSQTGLSSGNTIYF
TRBJ2-1 | TRBV28 | CASSFPGLYNEQFF
TRBJ2-7 | TRBV4-1 | CASTQRGGGDYEQYF
TRBJ1-3 | TRBV19 | CASSTNAGTVLSTIYF
TRBJ2-4 | TRBV6-1 | CASSELGQGQNIQYF
TRBJ2-7 | TRBV5-4 | CASSLYGRVNEQYF